This passage covers 16 T cell receptor beta chains from one sample sequenced in a study of CD8+ T cells in alopecia areata. Reverse transcribed after extraction, RNA yielded cDNA as the sequencing template. Clones were read by immunoSEQ multiplex PCR, and TCRdb kept only the in-frame ones, dropping some. The data show about 82,000 clones, about 53% seen once. Sequencing was done on a sample of NKG2D-high CD8+ T cells sorted from blood. All receptors derive from a human donor with alopecia areata.

This clone was counted only a few times. The chain combines TRBV29-1 with TRBJ2-2, with D hard to call. The CDR3 runs 12 residues. Germline-derived CDR1 and CDR2 are SQVTM and ANQGSEA. Trimming left V 2 bases short and J 5 bases short, with 6 bases between. This chain's CDR3 is CSVESGTGELFF. The CDR3 DNA reads TGCAGCGTTGAATCTGGGACCGGGGAGCTGTTTTTT.

The chain links TRBV5-6 to TRBJ2-5; no clear D. Looked up from germline, CDR1 is SGHDT and CDR2 is YYEEEE. The CDR3 consists of 13 residues. V lost 7 bases and J 1 base, leaving 11 bases between the germline ends. DNA for the CDR3: TGTGCCAGCTCCCCCGAAGGCCAAGAGACCCAGTACTTC. It specifies CASSPEGQETQYF.

The chain employs TRBV30 and TRBJ2-2; 8 positions agree with TRBD2. The ends lost 7 bases at V and 4 bases at J; junction bases unmatched: 5. CDR1 is GTSNPN, CDR2 SVGIG, per germline (reference sequence). CDR3 length: 13 amino acids. CDR3 DNA: TGTGCCTTCGGACTAGCCGCCACCGGGGAGCTGTTTTTT. Its translation is CAFGLAATGELFF.

The chain employs TRBV5-4 and TRBJ2-7, with D tentatively TRBD1 (6 bases). Trimming took off 4 bases at V and 3 bases at J, with 20 bases between the two ends. CDR1 and CDR2 from the germline V gene are SGHNT and YYREEE (reference sequence). This CDR3 has 16 amino acids. CDR3 protein: CASSGTTGINFYEQYF. CDR3 in DNA: TGTGCCAGCAGCGGTACCACAGGGATTAACTTCTACGAGCAGTACTTC. The variable domain in full, completed from reference TRBV5-4 and TRBJ2-7, reads ETGVTQSPTHLIKTRGQQVTLRCSSQSGHNTVSWYQQALGQGPQFIFQYYREEENGRGNFPPRFSGLQFPNYSSELNVNALELDDSALYLCASSGTTGINFYEQYFGPGTRLTVT.

This chain links TRBV5-1 with TRBJ2-1; weak D call: TRBD2 (5 bases). Germline assignment: CDR1 SGHRS and CDR2 YFSETQ. V shed 1 base and J shed 6 bases, with 11 bases lying between them. The CDR3 has 14 residues. The CDR3 DNA reads as TGCGCCAGCAGCTTGTGGACCAGCGGCAATGAGCAGTTCTTC. Encoded protein: CASSLWTSGNEQFF.

J is TRBJ2-2 and V is TRBV2; perhaps TRBD2 as D (5 bases). Per the germline V gene, CDR1 is SNHLY and CDR2 is FYNNEI. The CDR3 runs 14 residues. Trimming stripped 1 base from V and 3 bases from J, with 6 bases between. CDR3 amino acids: CASSEGGYTGELFF. The CDR3 nucleotides read TGTGCCAGCAGTGAAGGCGGGTACACCGGGGAGCTGTTTTTT. Using reference TRBV2 and TRBJ2-2 for the parts outside the CDR3, the full variable domain is EPEVTQTPSHQVTQMGQEVILRCVPISNHLYFYWYRQILGQKVEFLVSFYNNEISEKSEIFDDQFSVERPDGSNFTLKIRSTKLEDSAMYFCASSEGGYTGELFFGEGSRLTVL.

The chain uses TRBV2 and TRBJ2-5; D call uncertain. The tail of the sequence fits TRBJ2-7 better, so the J call may be wrong. The CDR3 length is 14 residues. Germline V gene data show CDR1 as SNHLY and CDR2 as FYNNEI. In DNA form, the CDR3 reads TGTGCCAGCAGTGAAGAGAGCAGCTCCTACGAGCAGTACTTC. It is translated as CASSEESSSYEQYF.

In this sample, this clone turned up a few times. The chain is built from TRBV30 and TRBJ2-1; D ambiguous. Trimming removed 0 bases at V and 6 bases at J, with 9 bases between. CDR1 GTSNPN and CDR2 SVGIG come from the germline V gene (reference sequence). The CDR3 length is 13 residues. The CDR3 DNA reads TGTGCCTGGAGTGTGGAACCTTTCAATGAGCAGTTCTTC. It yields the protein CAWSVEPFNEQFF. The full variable domain, completed using reference TRBV30 and TRBJ2-1, is SQTIHQWPATLVQPVGSPLSLECTVEGTSNPNLYWYRQAAGRGLQLLFYSVGIGQISSEVPQNLSASRPQDRQFILSSKKLLLSDSGFYLCAWSVEPFNEQFFGPGTRLTVL.

The rearrangement links TRBV7-2 to TRBJ2-2; either TRBD1 or TRBD2 may supply D (5 bases each). Germline loops: CDR1 SGHTA, CDR2 FQGNSA. V gave up 7 bases and J gave up 6 bases, with 15 bases separating them. The CDR3 has 14 residues. In DNA form, the CDR3 reads TGTGCCAGCATACTCAGGGACCTTCCCGGGGAGCTGTTTTTT. Residues: CASILRDLPGELFF.

The DNA of the CDR3 is TGCAGCGTTGAGCGGGACGACATTGAAGCTTTCTTT. Its translation: CSVERDDIEAFF. The chain couples TRBV29-1 to TRBJ1-1, with D possibly TRBD1 on 5 matching bases. Germline assignment: CDR1 SQVTM and CDR2 ANQGSEA. The CDR3 loop spans 12 amino acids. V lost 3 bases and J 7 bases, leaving 12 bases between the germline ends.

This chain links TRBV2 with TRBJ1-1; 7 bases are shared with TRBD1. The germline gives CDR1 SNHLY, CDR2 FYNNEI. V lost 6 bases to trimming and J lost 4 bases; unmatched junction nucleotides: 8. The CDR3 loop spans 14 amino acids. CDR3 nucleotide sequence: TGTGCCAGCAGGGGACCGGGACAGCCCACTGAAGCTTTCTTT. Encoded protein: CASRGPGQPTEAFF.

This clone has just one count. The chain carries TRBV6-5 and TRBJ1-1; no definite D call. Germline V CDR1 and CDR2: MNHEY, SVGAGI. The CDR3 length is 14 residues. Trimming pared 4 bases from V and 8 bases from J, leaving 17 bases between. The CDR3 loop is CASSSGPLSREAFF. CDR3 coding DNA: TGTGCCAGCAGTTCCGGGCCCTTAAGTAGGGAAGCTTTCTTT.

This clone was counted only a few times. The gene calls are TRBV9 and TRBJ2-1; 11 nucleotides match TRBD2. Germline trimming cut 7 bases from V and 5 bases from J; bases unmatched to any gene: 2. The CDR3 sequence is 13 residues long. The germline V gene has CDR1 SGDLS and CDR2 YYNGEE. CDR3 sequence reads: CASGTSGDNEQFF. The CDR3 bases are TGTGCCAGCGGGACTAGCGGTGACAATGAGCAGTTCTTC.

The chain employs TRBV27 and TRBJ1-1; unclear D gene. The length of the CDR3 is 14 residues. Trimming stripped 3 bases from V and 5 bases from J, with 13 bases between. Germline V gives CDR1 MNHEY, CDR2 SMNVEV (reference sequence). In DNA form, the CDR3 reads TGTGCCAGCAGTTTTCAAGAGGGAGGGACTGAAGCTTTCTTT. This codes for CASSFQEGGTEAFF.

This clone came up a few times. This rearrangement joins TRBV27 to TRBJ2-3, with D perhaps TRBD1 or TRBD2 (6 bases each). Trimming removed 6 bases at V and 6 bases at J, with 16 bases between. CDR3 length equals 14 residues. CDR1 and CDR2 from the germline V gene are MNHEY and SMNVEV (reference sequence). In DNA form, the CDR3 reads TGTGCCAGCAGACCCGGGGGCCCGTCCGATACGCAGTATTTT. This codes for CASRPGGPSDTQYF.

This clone occurred a few times. The gene calls are TRBV5-5 and TRBJ2-7; TRBD2 aligns across 7 bases. Germline V CDR1 and CDR2: SGHKS, YYEKEE (reference sequence). V lost 4 bases and J lost 7; bases outside the gene matches: 5. The CDR3 length is 12 residues. For the CDR3, the DNA is TGTGCCAGCAGCCCGGGGGGTAGTGAGCAGTACTTC. It codes for CASSPGGSEQYF.